This TCR beta chain emerged from a study of regulatory T cells in long-lasting Graves disease. In TCRdb, the reads were re-called with MiXCR into one record per CDR3 protein. Among around 1,200 distinct CDR3 sequences listed, 80% to 85% were seen once. Following extraction of RNA from PBMCs, that RNA was used to make the TCR library. Enrollment of patients was through an endocrinology department in Xi'an, China. The CDR3 extends over 14 amino acids. Trimming took off 0 bases at V and 6 bases at J, with 11 bases between the two ends. The specimen comprised peripheral blood mononuclear cells (PBMCs), sampled with antithyroid drug treatment, in newly diagnosed or persistent Graves disease (not recorded which). The clonotype was recovered from a woman aged 35-65 years with Graves disease. This sequence joins TRBV12-3 or TRBV12-4 and TRBJ2-5; D may be TRBD1 (6 bases). The CDR3 here is CASSLALQGQTQYF. The CDR3 region has the DNA TGTGCCAGCAGTTTAGCGTTACAGGGTCAGACCCAGTACTTC.